This TCR beta chain was recovered during a study of blood T cell repertoires in COVID-19 (dated by TCRdb to about 2020). Regarding the research as a whole: Samples from collaborators originated in the United States, Italy and Spain and spanned both the acute and convalescent phases of COVID-19. The material from the prospective study consisted of cDNA or gDNA derived from T cells, B-cell-depleted T cells, or PBMCs. Subjects who had been exposed to COVID-19, were actively infected with it, or had recovered from it provided the deeply sampled blood TCRbeta repertoires that made up the dataset. The repertoires were made available in a free public database intended to serve as a resource for research on the immune response to SARS-CoV-2. Samples were obtained from the ongoing ImmuneRACE study (first 160 participants) and from 1,200 or so subjects provided by 6 global collaborators. Nearly every sample came with metadata listing a de-identified subject ID, COVID-19 status, age in years and sex. HLA class I and class II types, where available, came from metadata supplied by the sample provider rather than from assay-based typing. Study-level results and caveats: Clinical and demographic metadata were provided uncurated, with the amount varying by source and participant.

Including cysteine and phenylalanine, the CDR3 has 14 amino acids. The DNA shown is the 42-base CDR3, in frame from base 1. Participants in the prospective study were enrolled through a virtual design, were aged 18 to 89 years, and lived in about 25 United States geographic areas. To assign participants to cohorts, the prospective study relied on clinical history that participants themselves reported in a screening survey and a study questionnaire. Exposed participants were defined as having been in contact with someone with a PCR-confirmed or clinician-diagnosed COVID-19 case within 2 weeks of study entry. In the prospective study, mobile phlebotomists collected whole blood, serum and a nasopharyngeal or oropharyngeal swab from each participant. Prospective study participants could optionally give additional blood draws and questionnaires over an approximately two-month period. Prospective study blood samples were shipped either frozen or at room temperature before DNA extraction.

The immunoSEQ Assay, a bias-controlled multiplex PCR, was used to amplify TCRbeta CDR3 regions from genomic DNA. Processing in the source paper ran as follows. Within the assay, amplification of reference gene primers was used to estimate how many nucleated cells each sample contained. To quantify the absolute abundance of each unique TCRbeta CDR3 rearrangement, sequence reads were collapsed and filtered. For each sample, productive Simpson clonality was calculated as the square root of Simpson's diversity index across productive rearrangements. TCRdb's version of the immuneACCESS table is confined to in-frame rearrangements and falls short of the full clone set. An unresolved V gene accounts for under half of the shortfall where checked; the remainder is of unknown origin. V and J calls and clone size are as listed in that table; D and trimming were resolved from the DNA. The sample table records around 400,000 clones; around nine tenths of these occur just once. The ten largest clonotypes hold roughly 1.4% of the sample.

This clone was seen a single time. What this receptor recognizes is not known. No base quality values were provided; no much bigger clone lies one nucleotide off. Recombination joined TRBV21-1 with TRBJ2-3; the table's D gene call, TRBD2, was not cross checked with the DNA. TRBV21-1 has pseudogene status. This sequence was found in a young woman who had been exposed to COVID-19. Sequenced material: PBMCs or T cells enriched from blood (not recorded which). This receptor carries the CDR3 CASKCGRAGDTQYF. The DNA sequence follows: TGTGCCAGTAAATGCGGGAGGGCCGGCGATACGCAGTATTTT.